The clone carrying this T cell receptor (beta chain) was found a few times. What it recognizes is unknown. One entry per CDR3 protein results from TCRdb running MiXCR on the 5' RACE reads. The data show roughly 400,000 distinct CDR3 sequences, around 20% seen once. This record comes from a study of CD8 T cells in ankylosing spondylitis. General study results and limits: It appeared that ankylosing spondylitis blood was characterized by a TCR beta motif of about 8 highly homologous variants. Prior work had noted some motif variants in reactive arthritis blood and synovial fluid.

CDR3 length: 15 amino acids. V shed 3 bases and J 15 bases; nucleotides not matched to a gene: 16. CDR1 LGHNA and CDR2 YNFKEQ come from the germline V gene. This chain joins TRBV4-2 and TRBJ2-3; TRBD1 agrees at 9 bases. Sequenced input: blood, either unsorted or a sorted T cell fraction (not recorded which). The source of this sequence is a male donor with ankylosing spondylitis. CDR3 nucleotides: TGTGCCAGCAGCCAGACTACAGGGGGCGGTTCGGCCGGTTATTTT. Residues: CASSQTTGGGSAGYF.